Below, one T cell receptor beta chain is given with its context. Antigen specificity is unknown. Per-sample yields of isolated PBMCs were at least 6 million. Combining a sample-barcoded 5' primer with a J-beta primer mix, a second PCR ran for roughly 7 to 12 cycles. Unique molecular identifiers of 12 random nucleotides labeled each cDNA. Using its own MiXCR run on the 5' RACE reads, TCRdb lists one record per CDR3 protein. The data show almost 800,000 distinct CDR3 sequences, with about 62% seen just once and about 20% held by the top ten. This entry comes from a study of blood T cells in healthy people across ages. The CDR3 covers 14 residues. Trimming pared 3 bases from V and 0 bases from J, leaving 9 bases between. Germline CDR1 and CDR2: DFQATT and SNEGSKA (reference sequence). Study-level points and caveats: Investigators treated diversity estimates from one million T cells as underestimates.

The source material was blood. The TCR sequence derives from a man in his thirties or forties in good health. The chain joins TRBV20-1 to TRBJ2-4; D remains ambiguous. CDR3 protein: CSASKVGAKNIQYF. CDR3 nucleotides: TGCAGTGCTAGTAAGGTGGGAGCCAAAAACATTCAGTACTTC.